This T cell receptor (beta chain) was profiled in a study of blood T cell repertoires in COVID-19. Study as a whole: T cells, B-cell-depleted T cells, or PBMCs provided the cDNA or gDNA that served as material.

This clone was recorded a few times. In the authors' workflow: Amplification with reference gene primers provided the estimates of nucleated cell counts. Repertoires were generated with immunoSEQ multiplex PCR, while TCRdb's copy carries only in-frame clones and drops some. That table furnishes V, J and clone size, whereas the DNA furnished D and trimming. Of around 62,000 clones in the sample, about four fifths were seen once. V dropped 4 bases and J dropped 6; count of bases not matched to a gene: 3. This CDR3 comprises 14 residues. Germline V gene data show CDR1 as MGHDK and CDR2 as SYGVNS. Sequenced input: peripheral blood. The chain carries TRBV25-1 and TRBJ1-5; TRBD1 matches at 10 bases. This clonotype originated in a man aged 50 to 59 with active COVID-19. The CDR3 sequence is CASSGQGAGQPQHF. Here the CDR3 DNA reads TGTGCCAGCAGTGGACAGGGGGCGGGTCAGCCCCAGCATTTT.